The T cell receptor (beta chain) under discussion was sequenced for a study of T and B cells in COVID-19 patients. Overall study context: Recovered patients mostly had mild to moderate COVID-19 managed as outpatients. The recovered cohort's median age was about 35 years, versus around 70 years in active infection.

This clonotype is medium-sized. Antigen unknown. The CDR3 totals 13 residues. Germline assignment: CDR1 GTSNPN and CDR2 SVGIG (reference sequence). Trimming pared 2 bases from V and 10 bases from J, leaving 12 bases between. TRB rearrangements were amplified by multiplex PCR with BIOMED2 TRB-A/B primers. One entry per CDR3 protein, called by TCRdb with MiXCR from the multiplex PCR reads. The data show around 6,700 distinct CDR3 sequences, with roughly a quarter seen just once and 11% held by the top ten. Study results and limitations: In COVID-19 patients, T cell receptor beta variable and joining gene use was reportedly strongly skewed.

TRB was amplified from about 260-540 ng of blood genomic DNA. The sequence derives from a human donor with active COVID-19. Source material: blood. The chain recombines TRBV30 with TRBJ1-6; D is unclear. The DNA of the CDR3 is TGTGCCTGGAGTACTGGAGGCGGCTCACCCCTCCACTTT. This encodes CAWSTGGGSPLHF. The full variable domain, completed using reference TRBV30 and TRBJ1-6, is SQTIHQWPATLVQPVGSPLSLECTVEGTSNPNLYWYRQAAGRGLQLLFYSVGIGQISSEVPQNLSASRPQDRQFILSSKKLLLSDSGFYLCAWSTGGGSPLHFGNGTRLTVT.